This T cell receptor (beta chain) was found in a study of cytomegalovirus exposure and HLA in healthy donors. Study-wide points: A prior analysis recorded that most TCR beta V segments were productive about 90% or about 30% of the time. The authors later linked a missense DCLRE1C variant to TCR beta V- and J-gene trimming. Several top significant clusters appeared, in a later analysis, to be linked to common viral pathogens.

PCR amplification relied on 60 Vbeta primers (plus 13 Jbeta primers). Clones were read by immunoSEQ multiplex PCR, and TCRdb kept only the in-frame ones, dropping some. Among fewer than 250,000 clones, about 89% were seen once, and the ten largest hold 1.3%. With respect to this clone: Its target is unknown.

The CDR3 is 13 residues long. Germline V gene lookup returns CDR1 SEHNR and CDR2 FQNEAQ (reference sequence). V was pared by 4 bases and J by 0 bases, with 7 bases between. The chain combines TRBV7-9 with TRBJ2-7; D unclear. The material sequenced was PBMCs. This TCR was sampled from a man younger than 40 in good health and CMV-seronegative. The CDR3 loop reads CASSSPGSYEQYF. For the CDR3, the DNA is TGTGCCAGCAGCTCCCCGGGCTCCTACGAGCAGTACTTC.